One and the same sample provided the 32 T cell receptor beta chains below, sequenced in a study of identical twins. MiXCR, run by TCRdb on the 5' RACE reads, gives a single entry per CDR3 protein. The table lists over 500,000 distinct CDR3 sequences, about 20% of them singletons. The same sample was also used in a study of T cells expressing NK-cell markers.

What was sequenced was CD4+ T cells sorted from blood. These receptors were collected from a woman under 30 in good health.

A note on this clonotype: An end of the junction does not agree with germline; a read error may underlie this. CDR3 sequence (DNA): TGTGCCAGCAGTCAAAGTGGGGAGCTGTACTTC. Translating gives CASSQSGELYF. The chain has TRBV6-5 and TRBJ2-7; perhaps TRBD2 as D (5 bases). The CDR3 is 11 residues long. CDR1 and CDR2 (germline): MNHEY, SVGAGI.

This clonotype was found a few times. The CDR3 reads CASSIGQSGSYEQYF. The CDR3 DNA reads TGTGCCAGTAGTATAGGGCAGTCCGGCTCCTACGAGCAGTACTTC. V is TRBV19 and J is TRBJ2-7; unclear D gene. Trimming took off 1 base at V and 0 bases at J, with 10 bases between the two ends. The germline V gene has CDR1 LNHDA and CDR2 SQIVND (reference sequence). CDR3 length equals 15 residues.

This chain connects TRBV6-5 to TRBJ2-3; a possible D gene is TRBD2 (6 bases). This CDR3 comprises 16 residues. Trimming stripped 0 bases from V and 1 base from J, with 11 bases between. Per the germline V gene, CDR1 is MNHEY and CDR2 is SVGAGI. CDR3 protein: CASSYSGGLGTDTQYF. The DNA of the CDR3 is TGTGCCAGCAGTTACTCCGGGGGTCTTGGCACAGATACGCAGTATTTT.

The table lists this clonotype with many counts. The rearrangement joins TRBV12-3 or TRBV12-4 to TRBJ1-4; D might be TRBD1 (5 bases). V shed 5 bases and J shed 0 bases, with 10 bases lying between them. The CDR3 totals 15 residues. CDR3 nucleotides: TGTGCCAGCAGTAGGGACCCTGCAACTAATGAAAAACTGTTTTTT. Amino acid sequence: CASSRDPATNEKLFF.

Note on this clonotype: At one boundary the junction diverges from the germline segment, which might be a read error. This CDR3 is CAISLAVISGAGGANVLTF. Written as DNA, the CDR3 is TGTGCCATCAGTTTGGCTGTAATTTCTGGGGCGGGTGGGGCCAACGTCCTGACTTTC. This chain joins TRBV12-3 or TRBV12-4 and TRBJ2-6; D is perhaps TRBD1 or TRBD2 (5 bases each). The CDR3 sequence is 19 residues long.

The chain employs TRBV20-1 and TRBJ2-2, with D perhaps being TRBD1 or TRBD2 (6 bases each). Per the germline V gene, CDR1 is DFQATT and CDR2 is SNEGSKA (reference sequence). V was trimmed by 3 bases and J by 5 bases, leaving 19 bases between them. This CDR3 has 16 residues. The CDR3 DNA reads as TGCAGTGCTAGCGATCCTGCTCGGGGGCAGACCGGGGAGCTGTTTTTT. It codes for CSASDPARGQTGELFF.

This clonotype appeared a few times. The chain couples TRBV29-1 to TRBJ2-3; D tentatively reads TRBD1 or TRBD2 (5 bases each). Germline values: CDR1 SQVTM, CDR2 ANQGSEA. V lost 4 bases and J 6 bases, leaving 14 bases between the germline ends. The CDR3 contains 13 residues. This CDR3 reads CSVVHGGADTQYF. Written as DNA, the CDR3 is TGCAGCGTTGTACATGGGGGAGCGGATACGCAGTATTTT.

The chain joins TRBV5-4 to TRBJ1-6, with D uncertain. The CDR3 has 15 amino acids. The V gene lost 4 bases and the J gene lost 8 bases, with 16 bases spanning the gap. Germline CDR1 reads SGHNT; CDR2 reads YYREEE (reference sequence). The DNA for the CDR3 is TGTGCCAGCAGCCGGGGAGGGCAGGTGGATTCACCCCTCCACTTT. Protein sequence: CASSRGGQVDSPLHF.

In this sample, this clonotype turned up many times. Mismatch with germline at one junction end may stem from a read error. V gene TRBV5-1 combines with J gene TRBJ1-2; 8 bases align to TRBD1. Germline CDR1 is SGHRS and CDR2 is YFSETQ. The length of the CDR3 is 14 residues. The CDR3 loop reads CASSLGQGDYGYTF. In DNA form, the CDR3 reads TGTGCCAGCAGTTTAGGACAGGGTGACTATGGCTACACCTTC.

This clonotype was found a few times. This sequence joins TRBV20-1 and TRBJ2-1; 10 bases line up with TRBD1. Looked up from germline, CDR1 is DFQATT and CDR2 is SNEGSKA (reference sequence). Trimming removed 8 bases from V and 7 bases from J; junction bases left unmatched: 11. The length of the CDR3 is 14 residues. CDR3 sequence (DNA): TGCAGTTTATACTCCGGGACAGGGGTAAATGAGCAGTTCTTC. This codes for CSLYSGTGVNEQFF.

This clonotype has more than one count but fewer than ten. The chain recombines TRBV7-8 with TRBJ2-3, with D perhaps given as TRBD1 or TRBD2 (5 bases each). The CDR3 covers 16 residues. Trimming stripped 3 bases from V and 2 bases from J, with 15 bases between. Germline V lookup: CDR1 SGHVS, CDR2 FQNEAQ. The CDR3 sequence is CASSFEGLTFTDTQYF. The CDR3 DNA reads TGTGCCAGCAGCTTCGAGGGGCTCACTTTCACAGATACGCAGTATTTT.

This clonotype was recorded a few times. The chain combines TRBV20-1 with TRBJ2-7, with TRBD2 matching over 15 bases. The CDR3 runs 15 residues. CDR1 is DFQATT and CDR2 is SNEGSKA in the germline V gene (reference sequence). V gave up 4 bases and J gave up 4 bases; unmatched junction bases: 5. The CDR3 DNA reads as TGCAGTGCTACACCCGGGACTAGCGGGGGGTACGAGCAGTACTTC. It encodes CSATPGTSGGYEQYF.

The V and J genes are TRBV2 and TRBJ2-1; 14 positions agree with TRBD2. Trimming took 5 bases from V and 9 from J; bases not matched to a gene: 6. The CDR3 extends over 15 amino acids. Germline CDR1 SNHLY, CDR2 FYNNEI. Written as DNA, the CDR3 is TGTGCCAGCAGTCGACTAGCGGGAGGGATAAGTGAGCAGTTCTTC. Protein product: CASSRLAGGISEQFF.

The chain employs TRBV29-1 and TRBJ2-7; the match to TRBD1 covers 8 bases. V lost 3 bases to trimming and J lost 4 bases; unmatched junction nucleotides: 5. The CDR3 has 13 amino acids. In germline, CDR1 is SQVTM, CDR2 ANQGSEA. CDR3 residues: CSVEAGGKYEQYF. CDR3 nucleotides: TGCAGCGTTGAGGCAGGGGGCAAGTACGAGCAGTACTTC.

This clonotype occurred a few times. The chain recombines TRBV7-8 with TRBJ2-4, with 7 bases that match TRBD1. After removal of 2 bases from V and 0 bases from J, the junction contained 1 base not matched to a gene. This CDR3 is built from 15 residues. Germline-derived CDR1 and CDR2 are SGHVS and FQNEAQ. In nucleotides, the CDR3 is TGTGCCAGCAGCTTACAGGGGGAAGCCAAAAACATTCAGTACTTC. Its protein is CASSLQGEAKNIQYF.

This clonotype was seen many times. V and J are TRBV29-1 and TRBJ2-7; 12 positions match TRBD2. Germline assignment: CDR1 SQVTM and CDR2 ANQGSEA. The CDR3 has 13 amino acids. With V trimmed by 0 bases and J by 6 bases, 0 bases remained unmatched. CDR3 region: CSVEELAGGEQYF. For the CDR3, the DNA is TGCAGCGTTGAAGAACTAGCGGGAGGCGAGCAGTACTTC.

V is TRBV30 and J is TRBJ1-4; TRBD1 agrees at 9 bases. From germline, CDR1 is GTSNPN and CDR2 SVGIG (reference sequence). This CDR3 comprises 14 residues. With V trimmed by 0 bases and J by 8 bases, 4 bases remained unmatched. The DNA of the CDR3 is TGTGCCTGGAGTGTACAGGGGGCGCGGGAAAAACTGTTTTTT. Its protein is CAWSVQGAREKLFF.

The chain carries TRBV20-1 and TRBJ1-5; D might be TRBD1 (5 bases). This CDR3 has 13 residues. V was trimmed by 6 bases and J by 2 bases, leaving 11 bases between them. From germline, CDR1 is DFQATT and CDR2 SNEGSKA (reference sequence). CDR3 sequence: CSARGRGNQPQHF. In DNA, the CDR3 is TGCAGTGCACGGGGCAGGGGCAATCAGCCCCAGCATTTT.

The sample holds a few counts of this clonotype. This chain joins TRBV7-8 and TRBJ2-7; D is unresolved. The CDR3 is 13 amino acids. The V and J ends lost 6 bases and 6 bases respectively, with 15 bases between them. Germline CDR1 is SGHVS and CDR2 is FQNEAQ. CDR3 amino acids: CASSSEVILEQYF. CDR3 DNA: TGTGCCAGCAGTTCTGAGGTCATCCTCGAGCAGTACTTC. Filled out from reference TRBV7-8 and TRBJ2-7, the complete variable domain reads GAGVSQSPRYKVAKRGQDVALRCDPISGHVSLFWYQQALGQGPEFLTYFQNEAQLDKSGLPSDRFFAERPEGSVSTLKIQRTQQEDSAVYLCASSSEVILEQYFGPGTRLTVT.

This clonotype came up a few times. The V and J genes are TRBV5-6 and TRBJ1-1, with a weak D call TRBD1 (5 bases). Germline loops: CDR1 SGHDT, CDR2 YYEEEE. The CDR3 has 14 amino acids. V was cut by 5 bases and J by 0 bases, with 11 bases left in between. CDR3 nucleotides: TGTGCCAGCAGGCGGGGCAGGATGAACACTGAAGCTTTCTTT. Its translation: CASRRGRMNTEAFF.

The chain links TRBV12-3 or TRBV12-4 to TRBJ2-1, with 7 bases identical to TRBD2. J gave up 13 bases and V 6 bases, and 9 bases lay outside the gene matches. The CDR3 is made up of 12 amino acids. CDR3 DNA: TGTGCCAGCAGCCCGTCCCCGGGACTACAGTTCTTC. It specifies CASSPSPGLQFF.

This chain connects TRBV20-1 to TRBJ2-7; D is possibly TRBD1 (5 bases). This CDR3 contains 13 residues. In germline, CDR1 is DFQATT, CDR2 SNEGSKA (reference sequence). The V end lost 6 bases, the J end lost 0 bases, and 12 bases lay between the germline ends. The CDR3 loop is CSAVPTASYEQYF. The CDR3 bases are TGCAGTGCCGTACCGACAGCCTCCTACGAGCAGTACTTC.

This chain uses TRBV20-1 with TRBJ2-1, with 7 positions matching TRBD1. The germline V gene has CDR1 DFQATT and CDR2 SNEGSKA (reference sequence). The CDR3 sequence is 16 residues long. With V trimmed by 4 bases and J by 2 bases, 11 bases remained unmatched. CDR3 in DNA: TGCAGTGCTACCCGGACAGGTATGGTTACCTACAATGAGCAGTTCTTC. Protein product: CSATRTGMVTYNEQFF.

This clonotype appeared a few times. The J gene is TRBJ1-5, the V gene TRBV7-2; D possibly corresponds to TRBD1 (6 bases). The V and J ends lost 3 bases and 8 bases respectively, with 11 bases between them. The germline V gene encodes CDR1 SGHTA and CDR2 FQGNSA. The CDR3 covers 13 residues. CDR3 protein: CASSFGRGKPQHF. CDR3 nucleotides: TGTGCCAGCAGCTTTGGGAGGGGGAAGCCCCAGCATTTT.

This clonotype has a handful of counts. J is TRBJ2-6 and V is TRBV25-1; D is unresolved. Between the trimmed V and J ends, which lost 3 bases and 2 bases, there was a span of 8 bases. This CDR3 has 15 amino acids. The germline gives CDR1 MGHDK, CDR2 SYGVNS. CDR3 sequence reads: CASSDPTTGANVLTF. Written as DNA, the CDR3 is TGTGCCAGCAGTGACCCTACTACTGGGGCCAACGTCCTGACTTTC.

The table lists this clonotype with a few counts. The rearrangement links TRBV6-5 to TRBJ2-3, with D perhaps being TRBD1 or TRBD2 (6 bases each). Germline V lookup: CDR1 MNHEY, CDR2 SVGAGI. Trimming took 4 bases from V and 4 from J, leaving 18 bases between them. The CDR3 length is 16 residues. This CDR3 reads CASSSYPRGRSDTQYF. CDR3 bases: TGTGCCAGCAGTTCTTACCCCCGGGGGCGCTCAGATACGCAGTATTTT.

This clonotype was seen ten or more times. This chain links TRBV12-5 with TRBJ2-5; D remains ambiguous. Germline CDR1 and CDR2: LGHNT and FRNRAP. The CDR3 extends over 14 amino acids. The V end lost 4 bases, the J end lost 1 base, and 10 bases lay between the germline ends. The CDR3 bases are TGTGCTAGTGGTTCCGGGCCGCTCCAAGAGACCCAGTACTTC. It specifies CASGSGPLQETQYF. The whole variable domain, remainder taken from reference TRBV12-5 and TRBJ2-5, is DARVTQTPRHKVTEMGQEVTMRCQPILGHNTVFWYRQTMMQGLELLAYFRNRAPLDDSGMPKDRFSAEMPDATLATLKIQPSEPRDSAVYFCASGSGPLQETQYFGPGTRLLVL.

The rearrangement joins TRBV7-6 to TRBJ1-6; 8 bases agree with TRBD1. The CDR3 spans 15 residues. Germline V gene data show CDR1 as SGHVS and CDR2 as FNYEAQ. V gave up 5 bases and J gave up 6 bases; unmatched junction bases: 6. CDR3: CASSIQGASNSPLHF. The CDR3 DNA is TGTGCCAGCAGCATCCAGGGGGCAAGTAATTCACCCCTCCACTTT. Full variable domain (remainder filled in from reference TRBV7-6 and TRBJ1-6): GAGVSQSPRYKVTKRGQDVALRCDPISGHVSLYWYRQALGQGPEFLTYFNYEAQQDKSGLPNDRFSAERPEGSISTLTIQRTEQRDSAMYRCASSIQGASNSPLHFGNGTRLTVT.

V is TRBV20-1 and J is TRBJ1-5, with D perhaps matching TRBD1 (5 bases). V lost 7 bases, J lost 5 bases, and 12 bases lay in between. The CDR3 length is 12 residues. Germline loops: CDR1 DFQATT, CDR2 SNEGSKA (reference sequence). The CDR3 region is CSGAWGDQPQHF. The CDR3 bases are TGCAGTGGGGCCTGGGGGGATCAGCCCCAGCATTTT.

The chain carries TRBV12-3 or TRBV12-4 and TRBJ1-5; the D gene is possibly TRBD1 (6 bases). Trimming pared 4 bases from V and 2 bases from J, leaving 9 bases between. There are 14 residues in the CDR3. The CDR3 reads CASSYRVGNQPQHF. DNA for the CDR3: TGTGCCAGCAGTTACAGGGTTGGCAATCAGCCCCAGCATTTT.

The J gene is TRBJ1-1, the V gene TRBV12-3 or TRBV12-4; a weak D match, TRBD1 (5 bases). Trimming stripped 7 bases from V and 1 base from J, with 10 bases between. The CDR3 length is 13 residues. The CDR3: CASTGVPNTEAFF. CDR3 DNA: TGTGCCAGCACGGGGGTTCCGAACACTGAAGCTTTCTTT.

This clonotype was found many times. The V and J genes are TRBV29-1 and TRBJ2-1; the D is unclear. This CDR3 has 14 amino acids. Trimming took 0 bases from V and 2 from J, leaving 8 bases between them. Germline values: CDR1 SQVTM, CDR2 ANQGSEA. The CDR3 reads CSVEDPVTYNEQFF. The CDR3 DNA follows: TGCAGCGTTGAAGATCCGGTCACCTACAATGAGCAGTTCTTC.